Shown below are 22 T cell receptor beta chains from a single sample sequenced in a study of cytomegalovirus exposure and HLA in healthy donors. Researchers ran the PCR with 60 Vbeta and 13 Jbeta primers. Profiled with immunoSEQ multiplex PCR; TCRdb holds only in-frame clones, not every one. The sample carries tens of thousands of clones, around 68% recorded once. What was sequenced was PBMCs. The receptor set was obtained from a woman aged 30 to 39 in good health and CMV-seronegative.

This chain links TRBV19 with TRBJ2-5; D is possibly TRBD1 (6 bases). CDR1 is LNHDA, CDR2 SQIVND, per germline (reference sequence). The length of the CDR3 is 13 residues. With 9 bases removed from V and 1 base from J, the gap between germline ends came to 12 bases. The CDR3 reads CASSSTGQETQYF. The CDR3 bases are TGTGCCAGCTCTTCGACAGGCCAAGAGACCCAGTACTTC.

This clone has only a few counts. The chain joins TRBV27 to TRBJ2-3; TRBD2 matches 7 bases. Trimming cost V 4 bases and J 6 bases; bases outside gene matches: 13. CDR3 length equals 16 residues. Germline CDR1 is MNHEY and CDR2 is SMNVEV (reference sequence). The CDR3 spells CASSSYSGFSRDTQYF. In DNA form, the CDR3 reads TGTGCCAGCAGTTCATATAGCGGGTTTTCCCGGGATACGCAGTATTTT.

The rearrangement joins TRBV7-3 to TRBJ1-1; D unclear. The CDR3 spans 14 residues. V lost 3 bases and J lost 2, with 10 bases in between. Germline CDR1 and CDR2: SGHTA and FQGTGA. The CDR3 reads CASSLGGLNTEAFF. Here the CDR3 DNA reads TGTGCCAGCAGCTTGGGCGGACTTAACACTGAAGCTTTCTTT.

The CDR3 is CACPNQGSRSNEQFF. The CDR3 region has the DNA TGTGCCTGTCCAAACCAGGGTAGCCGTTCGAATGAGCAGTTCTTC. The chain has TRBV30 and TRBJ2-1; TRBD1 is a possible D gene (5 bases). The CDR3 loop spans 15 amino acids. The ends were cut back, 6 bases at V and 7 bases at J, with 22 bases in the middle. Germline CDR1 GTSNPN, CDR2 SVGIG (reference sequence).

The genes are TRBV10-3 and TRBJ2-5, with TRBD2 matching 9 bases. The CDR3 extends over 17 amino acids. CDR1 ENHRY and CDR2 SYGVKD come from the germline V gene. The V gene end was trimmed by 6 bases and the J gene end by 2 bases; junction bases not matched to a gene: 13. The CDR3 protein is CAISPGVVAGVQETQYF. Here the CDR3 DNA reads TGTGCCATCAGCCCCGGAGTTGTAGCGGGGGTTCAAGAGACCCAGTACTTC.

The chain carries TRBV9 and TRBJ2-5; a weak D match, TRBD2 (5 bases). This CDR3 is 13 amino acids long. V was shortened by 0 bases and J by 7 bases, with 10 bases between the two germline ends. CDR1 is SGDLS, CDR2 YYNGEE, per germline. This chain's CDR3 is CASSVGDYRTQYF. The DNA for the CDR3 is TGTGCCAGCAGCGTAGGTGACTATCGGACCCAGTACTTC.

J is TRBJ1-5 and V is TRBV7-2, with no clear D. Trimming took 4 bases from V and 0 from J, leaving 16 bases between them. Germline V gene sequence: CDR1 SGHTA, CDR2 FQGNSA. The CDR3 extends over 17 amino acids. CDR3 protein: CASSYGLSTYSNQPQHF. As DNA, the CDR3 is TGTGCCAGCAGCTATGGTCTGAGCACGTATAGCAATCAGCCCCAGCATTTT.

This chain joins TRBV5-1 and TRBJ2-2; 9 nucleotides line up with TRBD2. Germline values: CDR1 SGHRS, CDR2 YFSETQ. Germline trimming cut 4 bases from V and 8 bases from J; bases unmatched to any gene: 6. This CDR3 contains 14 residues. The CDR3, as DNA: TGCGCCAGCAGCCCTCGGACTAGCGTGGGGGAGCTGTTTTTT. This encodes CASSPRTSVGELFF.

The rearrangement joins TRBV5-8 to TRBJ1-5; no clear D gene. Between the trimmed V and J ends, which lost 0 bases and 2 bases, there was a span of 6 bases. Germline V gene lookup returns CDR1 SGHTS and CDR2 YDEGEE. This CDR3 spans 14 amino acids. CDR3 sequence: CASSLGRGNQPQHF. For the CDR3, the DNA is TGTGCCAGCAGCTTGGGGAGGGGCAATCAGCCCCAGCATTTT.

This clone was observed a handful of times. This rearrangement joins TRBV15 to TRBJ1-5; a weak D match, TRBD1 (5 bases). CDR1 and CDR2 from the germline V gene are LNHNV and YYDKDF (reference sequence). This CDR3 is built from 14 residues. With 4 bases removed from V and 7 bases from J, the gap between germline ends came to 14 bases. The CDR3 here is CATSTLGRGQPQHF. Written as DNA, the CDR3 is TGTGCCACCAGCACTTTGGGGCGGGGGCAGCCCCAGCATTTT.

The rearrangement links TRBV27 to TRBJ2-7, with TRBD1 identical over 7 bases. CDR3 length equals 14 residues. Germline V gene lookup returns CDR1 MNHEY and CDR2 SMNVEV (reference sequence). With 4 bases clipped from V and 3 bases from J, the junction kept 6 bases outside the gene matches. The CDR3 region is CASSSTGRYYEQYF. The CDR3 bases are TGTGCCAGCAGTTCGACAGGGCGGTACTACGAGCAGTACTTC.

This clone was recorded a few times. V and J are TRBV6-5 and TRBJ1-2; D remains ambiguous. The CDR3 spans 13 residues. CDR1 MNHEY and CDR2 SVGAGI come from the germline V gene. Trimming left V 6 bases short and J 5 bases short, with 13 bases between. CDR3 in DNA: TGTGCCAGCAGCCGCGGACTTTCTTATGGCTACACCTTC. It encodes CASSRGLSYGYTF.

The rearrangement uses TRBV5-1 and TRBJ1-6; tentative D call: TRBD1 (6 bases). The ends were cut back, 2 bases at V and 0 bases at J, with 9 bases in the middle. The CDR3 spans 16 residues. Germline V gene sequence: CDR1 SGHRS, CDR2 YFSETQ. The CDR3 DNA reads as TGCGCCAGCAGCTTTACAGGGAGCTCCTATAATTCACCCCTCCACTTT. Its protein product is CASSFTGSSYNSPLHF.

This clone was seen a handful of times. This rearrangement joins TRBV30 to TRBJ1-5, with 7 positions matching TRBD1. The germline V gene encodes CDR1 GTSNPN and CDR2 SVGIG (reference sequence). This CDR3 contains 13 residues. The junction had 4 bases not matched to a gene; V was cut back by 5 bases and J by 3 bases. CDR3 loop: CAWAGTANQPQHF. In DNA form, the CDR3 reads TGTGCCTGGGCCGGGACAGCCAATCAGCCCCAGCATTTT.

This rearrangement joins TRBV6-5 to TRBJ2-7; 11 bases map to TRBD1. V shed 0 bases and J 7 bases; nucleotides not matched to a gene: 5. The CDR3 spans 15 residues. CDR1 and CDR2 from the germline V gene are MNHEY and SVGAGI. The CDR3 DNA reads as TGTGCCAGCAGTTACTCAGGGACAGGGGGAGGAGAGCAGTACTTC. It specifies CASSYSGTGGGEQYF.

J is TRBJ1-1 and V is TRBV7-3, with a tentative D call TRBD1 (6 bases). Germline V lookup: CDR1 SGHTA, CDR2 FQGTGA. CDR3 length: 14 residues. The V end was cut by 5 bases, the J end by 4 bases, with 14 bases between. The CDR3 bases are TGTGCCAGCAGCCAACAGGGTCGGAGCACTGAAGCTTTCTTT. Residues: CASSQQGRSTEAFF.

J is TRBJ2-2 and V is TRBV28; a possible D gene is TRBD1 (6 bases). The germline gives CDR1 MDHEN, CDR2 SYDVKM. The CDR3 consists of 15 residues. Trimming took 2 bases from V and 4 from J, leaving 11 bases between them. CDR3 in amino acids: CASSLDARGTGELFF. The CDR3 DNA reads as TGTGCCAGCAGTTTAGATGCCAGGGGCACCGGGGAGCTGTTTTTT.

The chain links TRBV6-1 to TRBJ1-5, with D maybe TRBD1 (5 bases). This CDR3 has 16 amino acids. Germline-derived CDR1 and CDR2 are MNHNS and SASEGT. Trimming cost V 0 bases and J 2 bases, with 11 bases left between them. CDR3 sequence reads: CASSEAAGQGNQPQHF. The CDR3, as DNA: TGTGCCAGCAGTGAAGCTGCGGGGCAGGGCAATCAGCCCCAGCATTTT.

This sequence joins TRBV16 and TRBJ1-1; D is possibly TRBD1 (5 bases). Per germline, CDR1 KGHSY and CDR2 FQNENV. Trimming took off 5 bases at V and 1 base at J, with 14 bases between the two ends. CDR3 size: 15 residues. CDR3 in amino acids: CASSYGGGRNTEAFF. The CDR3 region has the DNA TGTGCCAGCAGCTACGGGGGGGGACGGAACACTGAAGCTTTCTTT.

The CDR3 loop reads CASSQPSRSSYEQYF. The CDR3 bases are TGCGCCAGCAGCCAACCATCAAGGAGCTCCTACGAGCAGTACTTC. The V call is TRBV4-3, the J call TRBJ2-7, with no clear D. Trimming stripped 2 bases from V and 0 bases from J, with 11 bases between. This CDR3 has 15 amino acids. Germline values: CDR1 LGHNA, CDR2 YSLEER.

The CDR3: CASGLGLADNEQFF. CDR3 bases: TGTGCTAGTGGTTTGGGACTAGCGGACAATGAGCAGTTCTTC. This chain links TRBV12-5 with TRBJ2-1; 9 bases map to TRBD2. This CDR3 is 14 amino acids long. The J segment lost 5 bases and the V segment lost 1 base, leaving 0 bases of the junction unmatched. Looked up from germline, CDR1 is LGHNT and CDR2 is FRNRAP.

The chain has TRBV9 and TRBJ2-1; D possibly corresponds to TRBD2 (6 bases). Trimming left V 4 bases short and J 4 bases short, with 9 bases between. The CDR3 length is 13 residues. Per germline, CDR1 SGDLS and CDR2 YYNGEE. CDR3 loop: CASSRGAYNEQFF. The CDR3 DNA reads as TGTGCCAGCAGCCGCGGGGCTTACAATGAGCAGTTCTTC.